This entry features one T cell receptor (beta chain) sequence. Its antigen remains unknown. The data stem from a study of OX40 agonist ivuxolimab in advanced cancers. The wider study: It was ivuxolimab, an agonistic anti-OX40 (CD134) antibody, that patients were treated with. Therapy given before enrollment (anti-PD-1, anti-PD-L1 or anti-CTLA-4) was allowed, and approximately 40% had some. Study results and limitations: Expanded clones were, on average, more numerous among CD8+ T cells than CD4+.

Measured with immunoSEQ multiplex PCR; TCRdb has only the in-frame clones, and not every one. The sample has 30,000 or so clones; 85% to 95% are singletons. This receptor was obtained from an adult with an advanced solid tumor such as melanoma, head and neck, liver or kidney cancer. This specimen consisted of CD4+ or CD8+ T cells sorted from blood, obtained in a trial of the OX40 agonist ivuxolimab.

In nucleotides, the CDR3 is TGTGCCAGCAGTCTCTTAGCGGGGGGCCAAGAGACCCAGTACTTC. Translation: CASSLLAGGQETQYF. V gene TRBV27 combines with J gene TRBJ2-5, with 10 bases identical to TRBD2. This CDR3 contains 15 residues. Germline values: CDR1 MNHEY, CDR2 SMNVEV (reference sequence). Unmatched junction bases numbered 4, after V lost 5 bases and J lost 1 base.